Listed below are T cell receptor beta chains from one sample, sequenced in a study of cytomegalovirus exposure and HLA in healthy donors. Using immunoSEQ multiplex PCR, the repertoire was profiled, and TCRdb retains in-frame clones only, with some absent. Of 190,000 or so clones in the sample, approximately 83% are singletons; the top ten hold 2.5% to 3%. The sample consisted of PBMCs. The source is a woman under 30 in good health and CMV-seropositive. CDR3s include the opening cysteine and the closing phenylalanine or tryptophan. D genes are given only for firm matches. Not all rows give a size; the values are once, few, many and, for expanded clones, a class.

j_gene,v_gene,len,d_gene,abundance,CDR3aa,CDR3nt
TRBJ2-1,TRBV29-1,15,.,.,CSVARLGTRGNEQFF,TGCAGCGTCGCGAGACTAGGGACGAGAGGCAATGAGCAGTTCTTC
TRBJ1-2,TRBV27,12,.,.,CASSLRDRGYTF,TGTGCCAGCAGTTTACGGGATAGGGGCTACACCTTC
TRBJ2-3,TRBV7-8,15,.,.,CASSLLYYPTDTQYF,TGTGCCAGCAGCTTACTCTACTATCCCACAGATACGCAGTATTTT
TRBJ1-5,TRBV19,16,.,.,CASSLWTDLSNQPQHF,TGTGCCAGTAGTCTCTGGACAGATCTTAGCAATCAGCCCCAGCATTTT
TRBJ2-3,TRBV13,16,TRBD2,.,CASSYRTSGGSDTQYF,TGTGCCAGCAGCTACCGGACTAGCGGGGGATCAGATACGCAGTATTTT
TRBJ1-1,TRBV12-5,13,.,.,CASGLGRNTEAFF,TGTGCTAGTGGTTTAGGGAGGAACACTGAAGCTTTCTTT
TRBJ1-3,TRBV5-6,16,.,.,CASSLSGSFSGNTIYF,TGTGCCAGCAGCTTGTCAGGGTCTTTCTCTGGAAACACCATATATTTT
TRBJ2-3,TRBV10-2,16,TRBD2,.,CASSLISGGYTDTQYF,TGCGCCAGCAGTCTTATTAGCGGGGGATACACAGATACGCAGTATTTT
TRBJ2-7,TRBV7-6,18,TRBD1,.,CASSPKPALGQVLYEQYF,TGTGCCAGCAGCCCGAAGCCTGCCCTTGGACAGGTCCTCTACGAGCAGTACTTC
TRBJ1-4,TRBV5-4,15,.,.,CASSSGGRINEKLFF,TGTGCCAGCAGCTCTGGGGGCAGGATAAATGAAAAACTGTTTTTT
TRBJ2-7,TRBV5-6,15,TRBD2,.,CASSPWGGVGGEQYF,TGTGCCAGCAGCCCCTGGGGGGGGGTTGGGGGTGAGCAGTACTTC
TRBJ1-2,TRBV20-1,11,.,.,CSGGPYYGYTF,TGCAGTGGGGGCCCTTACTATGGCTACACCTTC
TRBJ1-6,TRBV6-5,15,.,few,CASRGPGVAGSPLHF,TGTGCCAGCAGAGGGCCCGGGGTCGCGGGATCACCCCTCCACTTT
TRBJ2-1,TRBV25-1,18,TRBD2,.,CASSEAPLTSGGLGEQFF,TGTGCCAGCAGTGAAGCCCCCTTGACTAGCGGAGGGCTGGGTGAGCAGTTCTTC
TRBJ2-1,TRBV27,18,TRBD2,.,CASSLPGALAGGRDEQFF,TGTGCCAGCAGTCTTCCAGGGGCGCTAGCGGGGGGCCGGGATGAGCAGTTCTTC
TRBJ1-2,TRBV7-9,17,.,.,CASSLGAMGWQTYGYTF,TGTGCCAGCAGCTTAGGGGCAATGGGTTGGCAGACCTATGGCTACACCTTC
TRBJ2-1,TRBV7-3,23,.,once,CASSLIPRAGGELGLTSYNEQFF,TGTGCCAGCAGCTTAATTCCCCGGGCAGGGGGTGAATTAGGACTAACCTCCTACAATGAGCAGTTCTTC
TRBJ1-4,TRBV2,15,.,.,CASRKTGQKYEKLFF,TGTGCCAGCAGGAAGACCGGACAGAAATATGAAAAACTGTTTTTT
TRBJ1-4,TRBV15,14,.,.,CATSRVDRGEKLFF,TGTGCCACCAGCAGAGTTGACCGGGGTGAAAAACTGTTTTTT
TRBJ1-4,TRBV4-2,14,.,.,CASSQAKGPWKLFF,TGTGCCAGCAGCCAAGCCAAGGGGCCGTGGAAACTGTTTTTT
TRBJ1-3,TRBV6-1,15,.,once,CASSPSGDSGNTIYF,TGTGCCAGCAGCCCCTCCGGGGACTCTGGAAACACCATATATTTT
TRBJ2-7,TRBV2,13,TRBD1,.,CASSRDSLYEQYF,TGTGCCAGCAGCCGGGACAGCCTCTACGAGCAGTACTTC
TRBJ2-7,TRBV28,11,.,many,CASGPIYEQYF,TGTGCCAGCGGGCCCATCTACGAGCAGTACTTC
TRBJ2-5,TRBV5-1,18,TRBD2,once,CASSDGALAGGIGETQYF,TGCGCCAGCAGTGATGGAGCGCTAGCGGGGGGGATAGGGGAGACCCAGTACTTC
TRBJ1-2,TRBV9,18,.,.,CASSLGGNYGYPGLGYTF,TGTGCCAGCAGCCTCGGAGGGAACTATGGCTACCCGGGTCTCGGCTACACCTTC
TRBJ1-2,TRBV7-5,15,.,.,CARSRTAGVNYGYTF,TGTGCCAGAAGCCGGACAGCCGGGGTTAACTATGGCTACACCTTC
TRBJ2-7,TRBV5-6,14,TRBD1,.,CASRQTGGEYEQYF,TGTGCCAGCAGGCAGACAGGGGGGGAATACGAGCAGTACTTC
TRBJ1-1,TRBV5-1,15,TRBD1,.,CASSLSGTANTEAFF,TGCGCCAGCAGCTTGTCCGGGACAGCGAACACTGAAGCTTTCTTT
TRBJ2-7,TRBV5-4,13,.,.,CASSYDGAYEQYF,TGTGCCAGCAGTTATGACGGAGCCTACGAGCAGTACTTC
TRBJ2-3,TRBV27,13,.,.,CASSLSRLDTQYF,TGTGCCAGCAGTTTATCTCGTCTGGATACGCAGTATTTT
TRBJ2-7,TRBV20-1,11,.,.,CSQMAAYEQYF,TGCAGCCAAATGGCAGCCTACGAGCAGTACTTC
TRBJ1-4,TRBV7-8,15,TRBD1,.,CASSDSGTGTEKLFF,TGTGCCAGCAGCGACTCCGGGACAGGGACTGAAAAACTGTTTTTT
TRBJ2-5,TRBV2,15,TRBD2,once,CASTELAGAQETQYF,TGTGCCAGCACCGAGCTGGCGGGAGCCCAAGAGACCCAGTACTTC
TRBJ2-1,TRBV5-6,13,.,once,CASSLWPPNEQFF,TGTGCCAGCAGCTTGTGGCCCCCCAATGAGCAGTTCTTC
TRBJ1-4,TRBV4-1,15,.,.,CASSHRERLNEKLFF,TGCGCCAGCAGCCACCGGGAGCGACTTAATGAAAAACTGTTTTTT
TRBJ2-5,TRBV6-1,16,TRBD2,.,CASSEESGGALETQYF,TGTGCCAGCAGTGAAGAGAGCGGGGGGGCCCTGGAGACCCAGTACTTC
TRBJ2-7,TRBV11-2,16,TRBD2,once,CASSRTLAGHSYEQYF,TGTGCCAGCAGCCGTACCCTAGCGGGGCACTCCTACGAGCAGTACTTC
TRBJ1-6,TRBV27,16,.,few,CASSLFGVSYNSPLHF,TGTGCCAGCAGTTTATTTGGAGTCTCCTATAATTCACCCCTCCACTTT
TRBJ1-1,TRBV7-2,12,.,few,CASSPRRVEAFF,TGTGCCAGCAGCCCTCGGCGGGTTGAAGCTTTCTTT
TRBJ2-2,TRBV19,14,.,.,CASSTPRDWGELFF,TGTGCCAGTAGTACCCCCAGGGATTGGGGGGAGCTGTTTTTT
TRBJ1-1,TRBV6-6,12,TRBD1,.,CASSTGGAEAFF,TGTGCCAGCAGCACAGGGGGGGCTGAAGCTTTCTTT
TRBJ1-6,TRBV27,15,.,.,CASSFEGVAGSPLHF,TGTGCCAGCAGTTTCGAGGGTGTAGCTGGATCACCCCTCCACTTT